Below, 30 T cell receptor beta chains from the same sample are listed, as sequenced in a study of sequential checkpoint blockade in melanoma. The protocol was immunoSEQ multiplex PCR, while the TCRdb copy is restricted to in-frame clones and leaves out a portion. The data contain 35,000 to 40,000 clones, roughly 32% of them singletons. Treatment here: randomized to nivolumab then ipilimumab (arm A) or the reverse (arm B). The sequenced sample was tumor tissue (inferred from file names), obtained from a patient given nivolumab and ipilimumab in sequence. These receptors originate from a human donor with melanoma.

The CDR3 sequence is CASSYGQGVYNEQFF. DNA of the CDR3: TGCGCCAGCAGCTACGGACAGGGAGTCTACAATGAGCAGTTCTTC. The chain has TRBV5-1 and TRBJ2-1; TRBD1 matches at 8 bases. CDR3 length equals 15 residues. The germline CDR1 and CDR2 sequences are SGHRS and YFSETQ. Trimming removed 3 bases from V and 3 bases from J; junction bases left unmatched: 5. The full variable domain, completed using reference TRBV5-1 and TRBJ2-1, is KAGVTQTPRYLIKTRGQQVTLSCSPISGHRSVSWYQQTPGQGLQFLFEYFSETQRNKGNFPGRFSGRQFSNSRSEMNVSTLELGDSALYLCASSYGQGVYNEQFFGPGTRLTVL.

This clone was seen more than once but under ten times. V gene TRBV6-8 combines with J gene TRBJ1-5, with D hard to call. Germline lookup yields CDR1 MNHGY and CDR2 SAAAGT. Trimming cost V 7 bases and J 7 bases, with 17 bases left between them. The CDR3 runs 14 residues. CDR3 sequence reads: CASTQNMGNQPQHF. Here the CDR3 DNA reads TGTGCCAGCACCCAAAATATGGGGAACCAGCCCCAGCATTTT.

This clone was seen a handful of times. The V gene is TRBV10-3, the J gene TRBJ2-1, with 13 bases lining up with TRBD2. The CDR3 totals 18 residues. Unmatched junction bases numbered 8, after V lost 0 bases and J lost 6 bases. Germline V gene data show CDR1 as ENHRY and CDR2 as SYGVKD. CDR3 amino acids: CAISESLTSGGRGNEQFF. CDR3 sequence (DNA): TGTGCCATCAGTGAGTCCTTGACTAGCGGGGGGAGAGGCAATGAGCAGTTCTTC.

This chain joins TRBV9 and TRBJ2-5; no firm D call. Trimming left V 3 bases short and J 1 base short, with 7 bases between. Germline assignment: CDR1 SGDLS and CDR2 YYNGEE. There are 13 residues in the CDR3. The CDR3 DNA follows: TGTGCCAGCAGCGACAATATCCAAGAGACCCAGTACTTC. Its translation is CASSDNIQETQYF. Using reference TRBV9 and TRBJ2-5 for the parts outside the CDR3, the full variable domain is DSGVTQTPKHLITATGQRVTLRCSPRSGDLSVYWYQQSLDQGLQFLIQYYNGEERAKGNILERFSAQQFPDLHSELNLSSLELGDSALYFCASSDNIQETQYFGPGTRLLVL.

This clone was observed a single time. The chain combines TRBV18 with TRBJ2-7, with D perhaps TRBD1 (5 bases). V was trimmed by 1 base and J by 6 bases, leaving 10 bases between them. There are 13 residues in the CDR3. Germline V gene sequence: CDR1 KGHSH, CDR2 LQKENI. The CDR3 DNA sequence: TGTGCCAGCTCACCACAGGCTACAGGCGAGCAGTACTTC. As protein: CASSPQATGEQYF. Drawing the rest from reference TRBV18 and TRBJ2-7, the complete variable domain is NAGVMQNPRHLVRRRGQEARLRCSPMKGHSHVYWYRQLPEEGLKFMVYLQKENIIDESGMPKERFSAEFPKEGPSILRIQQVVRGDSAAYFCASSPQATGEQYFGPGTRLTVT.

The chain couples TRBV1 to TRBJ1-2; the table's D gene call, TRBD1, was not cross checked with the DNA. TRBV1 represents a pseudogene. The CDR3 is 18 amino acids. CDR3 in amino acids: CASSQDRATGGRVYGYTF. CDR3 bases: TGCGCCAGCAGCCAAGATAGGGCGACAGGGGGCAGGGTGTATGGCTACACCTTC.

Only a few counts were recorded for this clone. The rearrangement joins TRBV6-8 to TRBJ2-1; TRBD2 agrees at 8 bases. Germline CDR1 MNHGY, CDR2 SAAAGT. V lost 4 bases and J lost 5; bases outside the gene matches: 7. The CDR3 is 15 residues long. CDR3 nucleotides: TGTGCCAGCAGTTCCTTCGGGGGGGAAAACAATGAGCAGTTCTTC. It specifies CASSSFGGENNEQFF.

This clone has at least ten counts. J is TRBJ1-1 and V is TRBV11-3; 9 positions match TRBD1. This CDR3 region has 14 residues. V shed 3 bases, J shed 3 bases, and the junction held 2 bases outside the gene matches. From germline, CDR1 is SGHNT and CDR2 YENEEA. DNA of the CDR3: TGTGCCAGCAGCTTTACAGGGGGCCACACTGAAGCTTTCTTT. Translated, it gives CASSFTGGHTEAFF.

This clone was seen a few times. The gene calls are TRBV9 and TRBJ2-7; D not certain. Germline values: CDR1 SGDLS, CDR2 YYNGEE. The V end was cut by 2 bases, the J end by 4 bases, with 13 bases between. The CDR3 totals 14 residues. The CDR3 DNA follows: TGTGCCAGCAGCGTCATCGACGGATCATACGAGCAGTACTTC. It encodes CASSVIDGSYEQYF. The variable domain in full, completed from reference TRBV9 and TRBJ2-7, reads DSGVTQTPKHLITATGQRVTLRCSPRSGDLSVYWYQQSLDQGLQFLIQYYNGEERAKGNILERFSAQQFPDLHSELNLSSLELGDSALYFCASSVIDGSYEQYFGPGTRLTVT.

V and J are TRBV9 and TRBJ2-3; D may be TRBD2 (5 bases). Trimming took 4 bases from V and 6 from J, leaving 9 bases between them. The CDR3 totals 12 residues. Germline V gives CDR1 SGDLS, CDR2 YYNGEE. CDR3 coding DNA: TGTGCCAGCAGCCCCTGGAGGGATACGCAGTATTTT. Its translation: CASSPWRDTQYF.

This clone was found many times. V is TRBV6-8 and J is TRBJ1-1; D not certain. Trimming took 6 bases from V and 2 from J, leaving 16 bases between them. CDR3 length: 15 amino acids. Germline values: CDR1 MNHGY, CDR2 SAAAGT. For the CDR3, the DNA is TGTGCCAGCAGCAGACAAATCAACACTAACACTGAAGCTTTCTTT. The encoded protein is CASSRQINTNTEAFF.

The rearrangement joins TRBV5-1 to TRBJ2-7, with 9 bases lining up with TRBD1. There are 14 residues in the CDR3. After removal of 1 base from V and 5 bases from J, the junction contained 4 bases not matched to a gene. Germline V gives CDR1 SGHRS, CDR2 YFSETQ. Here the CDR3 reads CASSLRDREDEQYF. CDR3 nucleotides: TGCGCCAGCAGCTTGCGGGACAGGGAGGACGAGCAGTACTTC.

The chain employs TRBV9 and TRBJ2-2; 7 bases line up with TRBD2. CDR1 SGDLS and CDR2 YYNGEE come from the germline V gene. The CDR3 totals 16 residues. Trimming took 2 bases from V and 1 from J; bases not matched to a gene: 5. The CDR3 nucleotides are TGTGCCAGCAGCGTGAGAGCGGGGAGGAACACCGGGGAGCTGTTTTTT. It codes for CASSVRAGRNTGELFF.

This clone showed up just a few times. The chain's CDR3 is CASSEGTGVYGYTF. The CDR3 nucleotides are TGTGCCAGCAGTGAAGGGACAGGGGTCTATGGCTACACCTTC. The V call is TRBV6-1, the J call TRBJ1-2; TRBD1 aligns across 9 bases. Per the germline V gene, CDR1 is MNHNS and CDR2 is SASEGT. The junction had 1 base not matched to a gene; V was cut back by 1 base and J by 4 bases. The CDR3 covers 14 residues.

This chain connects TRBV29-1 to TRBJ2-7; 9 bases are a match to TRBD1. The CDR3 spans 14 residues. J gave up 8 bases and V 5 bases, and 13 bases lay outside the gene matches. Germline loops: CDR1 SQVTM, CDR2 ANQGSEA. DNA of the CDR3: TGCAGCGTTTGGGGGGCTGGACAGGGGCGACAGCAGTACTTC. It encodes CSVWGAGQGRQQYF.

The V call is TRBV9, the J call TRBJ1-5; weak D call: TRBD1 (5 bases). The germline V and J ends were trimmed by 3 bases and 5 bases, with 9 bases remaining between them. The CDR3 contains 13 residues. In germline, CDR1 is SGDLS, CDR2 YYNGEE. The CDR3 here is CASSGSGDQPQHF. The CDR3 region has the DNA TGTGCCAGCAGCGGGTCGGGGGATCAGCCCCAGCATTTT.

This clone was observed once. The V call is TRBV16, the J call TRBJ2-1, with TRBD2 matching 8 bases. In germline, CDR1 is KGHSY, CDR2 FQNENV. The J segment lost 2 bases and the V segment lost 2 bases, leaving 8 bases of the junction unmatched. The CDR3 totals 17 residues. Written as DNA, the CDR3 is TGTGCCAGCAGCCAACCTCAACCAGCGGGAGCCTACAATGAGCAGTTCTTC. Its translation is CASSQPQPAGAYNEQFF.

This clone occurred once. V usage is TRBV29-1 and J usage is TRBJ2-5; weak D call: TRBD2 (5 bases). The germline V and J ends were trimmed by 0 bases and 9 bases, with 11 bases remaining between them. Germline V gene data show CDR1 as SQVTM and CDR2 as ANQGSEA. CDR3 length: 12 amino acids. CDR3 DNA: TGCAGCGTTGAAGACGAGGGCGAAGCCCAGTACTTC. Amino acids: CSVEDEGEAQYF. Looking up the rest from reference TRBV29-1 and TRBJ2-5 gives the full variable domain: SAVISQKPSRDICQRGTSLTIQCQVDSQVTMMFWYRQQPGQSLTLIATANQGSEATYESGFVIDKFPISRPNLTFSTLTVSNMSPEDSSIYLCSVEDEGEAQYFGPGTRLLVL.

This clone was observed a few times. V and J are TRBV4-1 and TRBJ1-2, with D unresolved. From germline, CDR1 is MGHRA and CDR2 YSYEKL. The CDR3 consists of 14 residues. V lost 0 bases and J lost 3, with 8 bases in between. CDR3 sequence reads: CASSQEERDYGYTF. The CDR3 bases are TGCGCCAGCAGCCAAGAAGAGAGGGACTATGGCTACACCTTC.

The chain uses TRBV12-5 and TRBJ2-5; D perhaps matches TRBD1 (6 bases). This CDR3 contains 13 residues. Trimming pared 5 bases from V and 5 bases from J, leaving 12 bases between. Germline lookup yields CDR1 LGHNT and CDR2 FRNRAP. CDR3 in DNA: TGTGCTAGTGGTCAACAGGGCGGGGAGACCCAGTACTTC. It codes for CASGQQGGETQYF.

There are a few counts of this clone. The gene calls are TRBV6-8 and TRBJ1-1, with 10 bases matching TRBD1. The J segment lost 10 bases and the V segment lost 6 bases, leaving 5 bases of the junction unmatched. Germline values: CDR1 MNHGY, CDR2 SAAAGT. There are 12 residues in the CDR3. CDR3 DNA: TGTGCCAGCAGCACTGGACAGGGGGGAGCTTTCTTT. Its protein product is CASSTGQGGAFF.

The chain combines TRBV11-3 with TRBJ2-1; the match to TRBD2 covers 15 bases. Germline V CDR1 and CDR2: SGHNT, YENEEA. The J segment lost 6 bases and the V segment lost 5 bases, leaving 11 bases of the junction unmatched. This CDR3 has 18 residues. The CDR3 nucleotides are TGTGCCAGCAGCCCCAGGACTAGCGGGAGGGCCTTATCCAATGAGCAGTTCTTC. This translates into CASSPRTSGRALSNEQFF.

The V gene is TRBV5-1, the J gene TRBJ2-3, with D perhaps TRBD1 (6 bases). The CDR3 length is 14 residues. Trimming took off 3 bases at V and 1 base at J, with 9 bases between the two ends. Germline V gene data show CDR1 as SGHRS and CDR2 as YFSETQ. The CDR3 protein is CASSSRTGTDTQYF. The CDR3 region has the DNA TGCGCCAGCAGCTCCCGGACAGGCACAGATACGCAGTATTTT.

In DNA form, the CDR3 reads TGTGCCAGCAGCGATCCGGGACAGGGTTCGGGCTACACCTTC. Its translation: CASSDPGQGSGYTF. This chain joins TRBV7-5 and TRBJ1-2; the DNA was not used to check the table's D call, TRBD1. TRBV7-5 has pseudogene status. The CDR3 length is 14 residues.

V and J are TRBV19 and TRBJ2-2, with D maybe TRBD1 (5 bases). V was shortened by 7 bases and J by 1 base, with 7 bases between the two germline ends. CDR1 and CDR2 from the germline V gene are LNHDA and SQIVND (reference sequence). The CDR3 is 13 amino acids. The CDR3, as DNA: TGTGCCAGTAAAGGGGTGAACACCGGGGAGCTGTTTTTT. This translates into CASKGVNTGELFF. The full variable domain, its missing parts supplied by reference TRBV19 and TRBJ2-2, is DGGITQSPKYLFRKEGQNVTLSCEQNLNHDAMYWYRQDPGQGLRLIYYSQIVNDFQKGDIAEGYSVSREKKESFPLTVTSAQKNPTAFYLCASKGVNTGELFFGEGSRLTVL.

The rearrangement uses TRBV5-1 and TRBJ1-3, with a weak D call TRBD1 (6 bases). From germline, CDR1 is SGHRS and CDR2 YFSETQ. The CDR3 length is 14 residues. Between the trimmed V and J ends, which lost 4 bases and 2 bases, there was a span of 10 bases. In DNA, the CDR3 is TGCGCCAGCAGCCAGGACAGAGCTGGAAACACCATATATTTT. This codes for CASSQDRAGNTIYF.

The chain recombines TRBV5-1 with TRBJ2-5, with D possibly being TRBD2 (6 bases). CDR1 and CDR2 from the germline V gene are SGHRS and YFSETQ. This CDR3 has 14 amino acids. Deletions cut 5 bases from V and 1 base from J, with 12 bases between. The CDR3 loop is CASRLGTAQETQYF. DNA for the CDR3: TGCGCCAGCAGACTAGGGACTGCCCAAGAGACCCAGTACTTC.

This clone was detected a few times. V is TRBV11-3 and J is TRBJ2-7; 8 bases are a match to TRBD1. Germline-derived CDR1 and CDR2 are SGHNT and YENEEA. The CDR3 sequence is 15 residues long. V was pared by 5 bases and J by 6 bases, with 12 bases of the junction left unmatched. The CDR3 nucleotides read TGTGCCAGCAGCGAGCAGGGGGCGTCGGGTCTCGAGCAGTACTTC. This codes for CASSEQGASGLEQYF.

This clone was seen more than once but under ten times. The chain joins TRBV6-8 to TRBJ2-3, with D perhaps matching TRBD2 (6 bases). In germline, CDR1 is MNHGY, CDR2 SAAAGT. The V end lost 5 bases, the J end lost 5 bases, and 20 bases lay between the germline ends. This CDR3 has 16 amino acids. CDR3 region: CASSPGTPRAEDTQYF. The CDR3 DNA sequence: TGTGCCAGCAGTCCCGGGACTCCGAGGGCGGAAGATACGCAGTATTTT.

V and J are TRBV19 and TRBJ1-5; D is unresolved. CDR1 LNHDA and CDR2 SQIVND come from the germline V gene (reference sequence). CDR3 size: 13 residues. Trimming stripped 6 bases from V and 5 bases from J, with 11 bases between. CDR3 loop: CASSRRSDQPQHF. In DNA form, the CDR3 reads TGTGCCAGTAGCCGCAGATCCGATCAGCCCCAGCATTTT.